This TCR beta chain was recorded in a study of PD-L1 blockade in urothelial cancer (dated by TCRdb to about 2017). In the study overall: Therapy was started in the mid-2010s for all patients, and atezolizumab 1,200 mg was administered intravenously every 3 weeks. Blood samples were analyzed at two time points: 3 weeks after treatment start (second dose) and 6 weeks after treatment start. Patients had an ECOG performance status of 0 or 1 and had received between 0 and 3 prior chemotherapy regimens. In the same patients, pretreatment tumors underwent whole exome sequencing and RNA sequencing in addition to TCR sequencing. The study was an exploratory multi-omic analysis of somatic, immune and clinical correlates of response to PD-L1 blockade with atezolizumab in urothelial cancer. Durable clinical benefit was achieved by nine patients and was not achieved by 20 patients. About 90% of the roughly 29 patients were identified as males with urothelial cancer of bladder origin, and a prior smoking history was reported by 18 of 29 patients. Pretreatment blood TCR-seq was available for about 27 patients, at least one posttreatment blood collection was obtained for about 24 patients, and tumor TCR-seq was available for about 24 patients. Pretreatment tumor samples, along with matched peripheral blood serially collected before and after atezolizumab treatment, were subjected to TCR sequencing. Durable clinical benefit was defined as progression-free survival longer than 6 months, and TCR features were also tested against progression-free and overall survival. Blood samples gave a median of about 150,000 T cells and approximately 81,000 unique TCRs, with a median clonality of 0.080. Overall study results and their limits: A pretreatment peripheral blood TCR clonality below the median was linked to improved progression-free and overall survival. Because of the small sample size (n of about 29) and the many exploratory analyses performed, the results are intended to be regarded as hypothesis-generating. Among patients with durable benefit, tumor-associated TCR clones showed greater expansion in peripheral blood 3 weeks after treatment started (n of about 21, p = 0.022).

Details on this clone: What antigen it recognizes has not been identified. The record has no base qualities; no much larger clone is one base away.

Synthetic TCR analog templates were spiked into each PCR to estimate absolute template abundance from read counts. TCRbeta CDR3 regions were amplified from genomic DNA with bias-controlled V and J gene primers using the immunoSEQ assay. Rearranged TCRbeta segments were sequenced at approximately 20X coverage. Regarding the original processing steps: Clustering was used to correct sequencing errors, and CDR3s were annotated against IMGT so that V, D and J genes could be assigned. Downstream analyses used only productive TCRbeta rearrangements and left out out-of-frame or stop-codon sequences. To compute clonality, Shannon entropy was normalized by the log of the number of unique productive sequences and then subtracted from one. Clones differing between time points or between blood and tumor were identified using Fisher's exact test with Benjamini-Hochberg correction, with an adjusted p below 0.01 applied as the threshold. TCRdb carries this immuneACCESS record with in-frame sequences only. Its versions omit some clonotypes, under half of them owing to an unresolved V gene in the studies checked, with the rest unexplained. D and trimming come from the DNA, and the V and J calls and clone size come from that table. The sample table lists tens of thousands of clones, roughly 91% of them with a count of one. Less than 3% of the sample is held by the ten biggest clonotypes.

CDR1 and CDR2, looked up from the germline V gene, are SGHTA and FQGNSA. Reading from cysteine to phenylalanine, the CDR3 counts 16 amino acids. Only the CDR3 portion is preserved as DNA: 48 bases, with reading frame beginning at the first base. Trimming costs V 5 bases and J 4 bases, and their ends lie 17 bases apart. This specimen's time point label, interpreted: peripheral blood 6 weeks after treatment start. A total of roughly 31 patients with locally advanced or metastatic urothelial carcinoma, treated at Memorial Sloan Kettering on a trial protocol, made up the cohort. Peripheral blood mononuclear cells were collected pretreatment and during treatment, with between 1 and 8 total time points per patient. The Qiagen DNeasy Blood extraction kit was used to purify genomic DNA from total PBMCs and tumor samples. Collected pretreatment and during treatment, PBMCs were isolated and stored as previously described.

The sequence was collected from a man between 60 and 75 years old with urothelial cancer. The chain uses TRBV7-2 and TRBJ2-2; TRBD1 is perhaps the D gene, given 6 matching bases. The sample here was PBMCs, taken around atezolizumab (anti-PD-L1) treatment. CDR3 sequence: CASSNQPGHRTGELFF. The nucleotide sequence reads as follows: TGTGCCAGCAGCAACCAGCCGGGACACCGCACCGGGGAGCTGTTTTTT.